This TCR beta chain was obtained from a study of CD8 T cells in Susac syndrome. Findings and caveats of the study: It was in TEMRA cells and active patients that Susac CD8+ clonal expansion peaked.

Comment on this clonotype: The antigen is not known.

The RNA input was about 0.45 to 1 ug, and it was reverse transcribed with random hexamers. TCRdb used MiXCR to reprocess the immunoSEQ multiplex PCR reads, holding one entry per CDR3 protein. The repertoire holds approximately 190,000 distinct CDR3 sequences, 95% seen once, with about 0.15% in the top ten. In germline, CDR1 is SGHTA, CDR2 FQGTGA. Trimming removed 5 bases at V and 4 bases at J, with 14 bases between. The CDR3 is 14 amino acids. The specimen was CD8+ T cells from PBMCs. The receptor comes from a human donor with Susac syndrome. The V and J genes are TRBV7-3 and TRBJ1-1; D might be TRBD1 (6 bases). DNA for the CDR3: TGTGCCAGCAGCGAAGGTGCAGGGGTCACTGAAGCTTTCTTT. Amino acid sequence: CASSEGAGVTEAFF.